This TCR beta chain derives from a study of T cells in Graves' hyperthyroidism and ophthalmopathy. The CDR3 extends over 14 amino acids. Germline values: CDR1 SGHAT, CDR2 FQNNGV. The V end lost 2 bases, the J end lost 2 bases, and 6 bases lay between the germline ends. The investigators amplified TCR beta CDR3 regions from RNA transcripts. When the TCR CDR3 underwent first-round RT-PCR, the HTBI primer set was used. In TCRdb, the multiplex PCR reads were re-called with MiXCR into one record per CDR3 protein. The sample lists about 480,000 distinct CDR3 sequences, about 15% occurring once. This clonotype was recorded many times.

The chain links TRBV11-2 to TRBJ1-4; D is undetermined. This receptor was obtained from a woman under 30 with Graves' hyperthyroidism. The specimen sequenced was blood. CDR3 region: CASSLMGTNEKLFF. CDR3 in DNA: TGTGCCAGCAGCTTAATGGGGACTAATGAAAAACTGTTTTTT. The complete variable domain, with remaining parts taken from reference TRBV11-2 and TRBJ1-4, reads EAGVAQSPRYKIIEKRQSVAFWCNPISGHATLYWYQQILGQGPKLLIQFQNNGVVDDSQLPKDRFSAERLKGVDSTLKIQPAKLEDSAVYLCASSLMGTNEKLFFGSGTQLSVL.